The 5 T cell receptor beta chains listed next were all sequenced from one sample in a study of graft-versus-host responses after intestinal transplantation. Assay: immunoSEQ multiplex PCR; the TCRdb copy retains only in-frame clones and omits some. The sample lists about 93,000 clones, approximately 92% seen once, with 0.4% to 0.6% in the top ten. The antigens for these receptors are not known. Sequencing was performed on unstimulated CD8+ T cells sorted from spleen or lymph node cells, taken before intestinal transplant. The receptors originated from a human donor who received an intestinal transplant.

This chain joins TRBV29-1 and TRBJ2-7; 13 bases line up with TRBD2. The CDR3 runs to 16 residues. The germline V gene encodes CDR1 SQVTM and CDR2 ANQGSEA. After removal of 1 base from V and 2 bases from J, the junction contained 5 bases not matched to a gene. CDR3 region: CSVEGTSGSVPYEQYF. The CDR3 nucleotides read TGCAGCGTTGAAGGGACTAGCGGGAGTGTCCCCTACGAGCAGTACTTC.

This clone has only a few counts. J is TRBJ1-3 and V is TRBV6-6, with D possibly matching TRBD1 (6 bases). CDR3 length: 14 residues. Germline CDR1 reads MNHNY; CDR2 reads SVGAGI (reference sequence). Trimming shortened V by 0 bases and J by 8 bases, and 11 bases separated the two germline ends. CDR3 coding DNA: TGTGCCAGCAGTTACTCGACACAGGGAGACACCATATATTTT. This sequence encodes CASSYSTQGDTIYF.

CDR3 residues: CSVEDENRITYNEQFF. In DNA, the CDR3 is TGCAGCGTTGAAGATGAGAACAGAATCACCTACAATGAGCAGTTCTTC. This chain uses TRBV29-1 with TRBJ2-1, with D hard to call. Germline V gives CDR1 SQVTM, CDR2 ANQGSEA. V gave up 0 bases and J gave up 2 bases, with 14 bases separating them. This CDR3 has 16 residues.

J is TRBJ2-7 and V is TRBV10-3; 10 positions agree with TRBD1. CDR1 is ENHRY and CDR2 is SYGVKD in the germline V gene. The J segment lost 4 bases and the V segment lost 1 base, leaving 4 bases of the junction unmatched. This CDR3 has 15 amino acids. CDR3 sequence: CAISELPDRGYEQYF. The DNA of the CDR3 is TGTGCCATCAGTGAGTTGCCGGACAGGGGGTACGAGCAGTACTTC.

The genes are TRBV4-1 and TRBJ1-2; TRBD1 agrees at 10 bases. This CDR3 has 17 residues. Germline CDR1 and CDR2: MGHRA and YSYEKL. Losses at the gene ends were 0 bases for V and 3 bases for J; bases not matched to a gene: 7. CDR3 bases: TGCGCCAGCAGCCAAGATACGGGGACAGGGGCCTACTATGGCTACACCTTC. Protein sequence: CASSQDTGTGAYYGYTF.